This T cell receptor beta chain came from a study of blood T cell repertoires in COVID-19. Study summary: Samples of COVID-19 (acute and convalescent) were obtained from the United States, Italy and Spain. Nucleic acid was either cDNA or gDNA, and it came from T cells, B-cell-depleted T cells, or PBMCs.

Assay used: immunoSEQ multiplex PCR; TCRdb lists only in-frame clones, some missing. The sample contains approximately 58,000 clones, around four fifths of which appear only once. Seattle enrolled patients during active infection and tracked them longitudinally. CDR1 and CDR2 (germline): MNHEY, SVGEGT. Trimming shortened V by 1 base and J by 8 bases, and 8 bases separated the two germline ends. The CDR3 consists of 13 residues. This clone has just a few counts. The chain recombines TRBV6-2 or TRBV6-3 with TRBJ2-2; perhaps TRBD2 as D (5 bases). The clonotype comes from a man aged 55 to 70 with COVID-19, enrolled during active disease. Sequencing was done on a sample of peripheral blood. Here the CDR3 reads CASSYYGVGELFF. CDR3 sequence (DNA): TGTGCCAGCAGTTACTACGGGGTTGGGGAGCTGTTTTTT.